This TCR beta chain was retrieved from a study of ipilimumab plus nivolumab after autologous stem cell transplantation. The assay was immunoSEQ multiplex PCR, and TCRdb's table has in-frame clones only and misses some. The sample has around 5,700 clones; 80% to 90% are singletons. Germline V gives CDR1 MDHEN, CDR2 SYDVKM. V was cut by 7 bases and J by 2 bases, with 14 bases left in between. This CDR3 has 14 amino acids. This material consisted of PBMCs, taken in a trial of ipilimumab plus nivolumab as post-transplant consolidation. The TCR sequence derives from a female donor with multiple myeloma. The chain joins TRBV28 to TRBJ1-2; possibly TRBD1 for D (6 bases). CDR3 region: CASIRDTPNYGYTF. The CDR3 DNA follows: TGTGCCAGCATCCGGGACACCCCGAACTATGGCTACACCTTC.